A selection of T cell receptor beta chains follows, all from one sample in a study of blood T cell repertoires in COVID-19. TCRdb keeps only in-frame clones here, not all; method: immunoSEQ multiplex PCR. The sample yields some 120,000 clones, roughly 90% seen once. Sequences were obtained from peripheral blood. These receptors all come from a man aged 50 or older with COVID-19, enrolled during active disease. The CDR3 runs from the conserved cysteine through the conserved F or W. D genes are given only for firm matches. Size is omitted from some rows. Given values are once, few, many or a class for expanded clones.

v_gene,j_gene,d_gene,abundance,CDR3aa,CDR3nt
TRBV30,TRBJ2-7,TRBD2,NA,CAWSGTPGLANYF,TGTGCCTGGAGCGGAACCCCGGGACTAGCGAACTACTTC
TRBV28,TRBJ1-5,NA,NA,CASSPPAGHSNQPQHF,TGTGCCAGCAGTCCCCCAGCCGGACATAGCAATCAGCCCCAGCATTTT
TRBV11-3,TRBJ2-2,TRBD2,NA,CASSSSLGASGTGELFF,TGTGCCAGCAGCTCTAGCCTTGGGGCTAGCGGCACCGGGGAGCTGTTTTTT
TRBV19,TRBJ1-5,TRBD1,NA,CASNRQGQQPQHF,TGTGCCAGTAATCGACAGGGCCAACAGCCCCAGCATTTT
TRBV13,TRBJ2-5,NA,once,CASSLGRGLGTQYF,TGTGCCAGCAGCTTAGGCCGGGGGTTGGGGACCCAGTACTTC
TRBV28,TRBJ1-5,NA,NA,CASSLTQADNQPQHF,TGTGCCAGCAGTTTAACACAGGCCGATAATCAGCCCCAGCATTTT
TRBV7-9,TRBJ1-4,TRBD1,NA,CASSKDRENEKLFF,TGTGCCAGCAGTAAGGACAGGGAAAATGAAAAACTGTTTTTT
TRBV7-9,TRBJ1-4,NA,NA,CASRTVGEKLFF,TGTGCCAGCAGAACTGTCGGGGAAAAACTGTTTTTT
TRBV20-1,TRBJ2-7,NA,NA,CSATQVYEQYF,TGCAGTGCAACACAGGTTTACGAGCAGTACTTC
TRBV5-1,TRBJ2-5,TRBD1,few,CASSLAGTAETQYF,TGCGCCAGCAGCTTGGCTGGGACAGCAGAGACCCAGTACTTC
TRBV24-1,TRBJ1-1,NA,NA,CATSDLGQNTEAFF,TGTGCCACCAGTGATTTGGGACAGAACACTGAAGCTTTCTTT
TRBV5-1,TRBJ2-7,TRBD1,NA,CASSLQGAPEQYF,TGCGCCAGCAGCTTACAGGGGGCACCCGAGCAGTACTTC
TRBV7-9,TRBJ2-7,NA,NA,CASSLTGNEQYF,TGTGCCAGCAGCTTAACAGGGAACGAGCAGTACTTC
TRBV5-1,TRBJ1-5,TRBD1,NA,CASSPGTGSNQPQHF,TGCGCCAGCAGCCCCGGGACAGGGAGCAATCAGCCCCAGCATTTT
TRBV5-1,TRBJ2-2,NA,NA,CASSFSQGNTGELFF,TGCGCCAGCAGCTTTTCCCAGGGGAACACCGGGGAGCTGTTTTTT
TRBV18,TRBJ2-1,NA,NA,CASSPPYSLQFF,TGTGCCAGCTCACCACCTTACTCGCTGCAGTTCTTC
TRBV2,TRBJ2-1,NA,NA,CASSVGGSSYNEQFF,TGTGCCAGCAGTGTTGGAGGGAGCTCCTACAATGAGCAGTTCTTC
TRBV28,TRBJ2-7,TRBD1,NA,CASRTGIYEQYF,TGTGCCAGCAGGACAGGGATCTACGAGCAGTACTTC
TRBV30,TRBJ1-2,TRBD1,NA,CAWTRPDRDNYGYTF,TGTGCCTGGACTCGGCCGGACAGGGATAACTATGGCTACACCTTC
TRBV3-1/TRBV3-2,TRBJ1-3,TRBD1,NA,CASSPAGGRNTIYF,TGTGCCAGCAGCCCCGCAGGGGGCAGAAACACCATATATTTT
TRBV3-1/TRBV3-2,TRBJ1-6,NA,NA,CASSQVQSNSPLHF,TGTGCCAGCAGCCAGGTACAATCTAATTCACCCCTCCACTTT
TRBV6-6,TRBJ2-3,TRBD2,NA,CASSYVDGGSDTQYF,TGTGCCAGCAGTTACGTGGACGGGGGGTCGGATACGCAGTATTTT
TRBV11-2,TRBJ2-3,TRBD2,once,CASSSLGLAGVGDTQYF,TGTGCCAGCAGCTCCTTGGGACTAGCGGGAGTAGGAGATACGCAGTATTTT
TRBV4-3,TRBJ2-5,TRBD1,NA,CASSTRQGEETQYF,TGCGCCAGCAGCACCCGACAGGGCGAAGAGACCCAGTACTTC
TRBV2,TRBJ2-1,NA,NA,CASSDNRGSYNEQFF,TGTGCCAGCAGTGACAATCGCGGGTCCTACAATGAGCAGTTCTTC
TRBV5-5,TRBJ2-6,NA,NA,CASSLEGRGGANVLTF,TGTGCCAGCAGCTTGGAGGGGCGAGGTGGGGCCAACGTCCTGACTTTC
TRBV28,TRBJ2-1,TRBD2,NA,CASSLLRGGSSYNEQFF,TGTGCCAGCAGTTTACTCCGGGGCGGGAGCTCCTACAATGAGCAGTTCTTC
TRBV28,TRBJ2-3,TRBD1,NA,CASRIPGGFTDTQYF,TGTGCCAGCAGAATCCCAGGGGGCTTCACAGATACGCAGTATTTT
TRBV6-5,TRBJ2-1,TRBD2,NA,CASSLRLAGNEQFF,TGTGCCAGCAGTCTTCGACTAGCGGGTAATGAGCAGTTCTTC
TRBV19,TRBJ2-7,NA,few,CASSGAGASYEQYF,TGTGCCAGTAGTGGGGCAGGGGCCTCCTACGAGCAGTACTTC
TRBV9,TRBJ2-7,TRBD1,NA,CASSGQGKADYEQYF,TGTGCCAGCAGTGGACAGGGGAAGGCGGACTACGAGCAGTACTTC